The 21 T cell receptor beta chains reported below all come from one sample, sequenced in a study of T cell responses to AZD1222 COVID-19 vaccine. Here immunoSEQ multiplex PCR was the method, and the copy in TCRdb shows in-frame clones only, minus some. The sample includes about 83,000 clones, approximately 89% seen only once; the top ten take around 30%. Sequencing was performed on peripheral blood, taken 28 days after the second AZD1222 dose. These receptors all come from an adult who received the AZD1222 COVID-19 vaccine.

This chain links TRBV12-3 or TRBV12-4 with TRBJ1-5; D gene ambiguous. This CDR3 region has 13 residues. V was trimmed by 2 bases and J by 5 bases, leaving 7 bases between them. CDR3 DNA sequence: TGTGCCAGCAGTTTAACAACAGATCAGCCCCAGCATTTT. It codes for CASSLTTDQPQHF.

The CDR3 is CASSDTDPICKKNIQYF. The CDR3, as DNA: TGTGCCAGCAGCGACACAGATCCCATTTGCAAAAAAAACATTCAGTACTTC. The V gene is TRBV3-1 (or the pseudogene TRBV3-2), the J gene TRBJ2-4, with D uncertain. Trimming cost V 5 bases and J 4 bases, with 21 bases left between them. CDR1 and CDR2 from the germline V gene are LGHDT and YNNKEL (reference sequence). The CDR3 loop spans 17 amino acids.

This chain connects TRBV9 to TRBJ2-3; 10 bases line up with TRBD2. The junction had 9 bases not matched to a gene; V was cut back by 1 base and J by 4 bases. The length of the CDR3 is 17 residues. Germline CDR1 and CDR2: SGDLS and YYNGEE. CDR3 region: CASSVKAGGPTSDTQYF. The CDR3 DNA reads TGTGCCAGCAGCGTAAAAGCGGGAGGGCCTACTTCAGATACGCAGTATTTT.

The chain employs TRBV5-1 and TRBJ2-3; 9 positions agree with TRBD2. This CDR3 has 16 residues. The trim removed 2 bases at V and 2 bases at J, leaving 6 bases unmatched. Germline V lookup: CDR1 SGHRS, CDR2 YFSETQ. The CDR3 loop reads CASSFRASGVTDTQYF. In DNA, the CDR3 is TGCGCCAGCAGCTTTCGGGCTAGCGGGGTCACAGATACGCAGTATTTT.

This clone was counted between two and nine times. This rearrangement joins TRBV29-1 to TRBJ2-7; 11 bases align to TRBD1. CDR1 and CDR2 from the germline V gene are SQVTM and ANQGSEA. V gave up 7 bases and J gave up 7 bases; unmatched junction bases: 9. The CDR3 is 13 amino acids. Written as DNA, the CDR3 is TGCAGCGGGGGAACCGGGACAGGGGGAGAGCAGTACTTC. It is translated as CSGGTGTGGEQYF.

Turning to this clone: An end of the junction differs from the germline gene, which may be a read error. The chain is built from TRBV6-5 and TRBJ2-1; 11 bases align to TRBD1. This CDR3 is 15 amino acids long. The germline gives CDR1 MNHEY, CDR2 SVGAGI. Here the CDR3 reads CASSPRTGGRFEEFF. DNA of the CDR3: TGTGCCAGCAGTCCGAGGACAGGGGGCAGGTTTGAGGAGTTCTTC.

V usage is TRBV2 and J usage is TRBJ1-1; D ambiguous. This CDR3 has 13 amino acids. Germline CDR1 SNHLY, CDR2 FYNNEI. V lost 6 bases, J lost 5 bases, and 13 bases lay in between. The CDR3 DNA reads TGTGCCAGCAGGTCCCCGACCAGAACTGAAGCTTTCTTT. Translated: CASRSPTRTEAFF.

The chain recombines TRBV11-2 with TRBJ2-2; 9 bases map to TRBD2. Trimming removed 2 bases from V and 4 bases from J; junction bases left unmatched: 8. This CDR3 spans 17 amino acids. Germline V CDR1 and CDR2: SGHAT, FQNNGV. The CDR3 reads CASSLSEGLARTGELFF. CDR3 DNA: TGTGCCAGCAGCTTATCCGAGGGACTAGCACGCACCGGGGAGCTGTTTTTT.

J is TRBJ2-1 and V is TRBV9, with 11 bases identical to TRBD2. The length of the CDR3 is 13 residues. The germline V gene encodes CDR1 SGDLS and CDR2 YYNGEE. V dropped 7 bases and J dropped 7; count of bases not matched to a gene: 4. CDR3 bases: TGTGCCAGCGCTAGCGGGAGGATTAATGAGCAGTTCTTC. Translating gives CASASGRINEQFF.

This clone was found once. This CDR3 reads CASSLYGAGGSYNEQFF. CDR3 coding DNA: TGTGCCAGCAGTTTATACGGAGCGGGAGGTTCCTACAATGAGCAGTTCTTC. The V call is TRBV28, the J call TRBJ2-1; TRBD2 agrees at 9 bases. There are 17 residues in the CDR3. With 1 base clipped from V and 1 base from J, the junction kept 5 bases outside the gene matches. Germline V lookup: CDR1 MDHEN, CDR2 SYDVKM. The full variable domain, in which reference TRBV28 and TRBJ2-1 provide the parts outside the CDR3, is DVKVTQSSRYLVKRTGEKVFLECVQDMDHENMFWYRQDPGLGLRLIYFSYDVKMKEKGDIPEGYSVSREKKERFSLILESASTNQTSMYLCASSLYGAGGSYNEQFFGPGTRLTVL.

The chain couples TRBV2 to TRBJ1-1, with a tentative D call TRBD1 (6 bases). V was cut by 2 bases and J by 11 bases, with 18 bases left in between. The CDR3 contains 14 residues. CDR1 and CDR2 from the germline V gene are SNHLY and FYNNEI. CDR3 DNA sequence: TGTGCCAGCAGTGAAAACGGGGGCCTAGCGACGGCTTTCTTT. As protein: CASSENGGLATAFF.

This rearrangement joins TRBV24-1 to TRBJ2-7; the match to TRBD2 covers 9 bases. This CDR3 region has 16 residues. CDR1 is KGHDR, CDR2 SFDVKD, per germline. V was clipped by 6 bases and J by 3 bases; unmatched bases: 11. CDR3 sequence (DNA): TGTGCCACCAGTAGAGGGGGGCTAGCGGGACTCTACGAGCAGTACTTC. This sequence encodes CATSRGGLAGLYEQYF.

The rearrangement links TRBV7-6 to TRBJ1-6; D not resolved. The CDR3 is 15 residues long. The V end lost 6 bases, the J end lost 2 bases, and 11 bases lay between the germline ends. Per germline, CDR1 SGHVS and CDR2 FNYEAQ. The CDR3 DNA reads as TGTGCCAGCAGTCCCGACGGACCCTATAATTCACCCCTCCACTTT. Protein: CASSPDGPYNSPLHF. The variable domain in full, completed from reference TRBV7-6 and TRBJ1-6, reads GAGVSQSPRYKVTKRGQDVALRCDPISGHVSLYWYRQALGQGPEFLTYFNYEAQQDKSGLPNDRFSAERPEGSISTLTIQRTEQRDSAMYRCASSPDGPYNSPLHFGNGTRLTVT.

The chain recombines TRBV28 with TRBJ1-5, with 8 positions matching TRBD1. Germline V gene lookup returns CDR1 MDHEN and CDR2 SYDVKM. The CDR3 is made up of 16 amino acids. Germline trimming cut 5 bases from V and 7 bases from J; bases unmatched to any gene: 13. The CDR3: CASSPIGTGAIQPQHF. CDR3 in DNA: TGTGCCAGCAGTCCTATAGGGACAGGAGCGATCCAGCCCCAGCATTTT.

The chain combines TRBV28 with TRBJ1-5; a weak D match, TRBD1 (6 bases). The V gene's germline CDR1 is MDHEN and CDR2 SYDVKM. This CDR3 comprises 14 residues. V was clipped by 1 base and J by 13 bases, with 17 bases between them. CDR3 sequence reads: CASSLSPGDVAQHF. In DNA, the CDR3 is TGTGCCAGCAGTTTATCTCCAGGGGACGTGGCTCAGCATTTT. The whole variable domain, filled in from reference TRBV28 and TRBJ1-5, reads DVKVTQSSRYLVKRTGEKVFLECVQDMDHENMFWYRQDPGLGLRLIYFSYDVKMKEKGDIPEGYSVSREKKERFSLILESASTNQTSMYLCASSLSPGDVAQHFGDGTRLSIL.

This clone was seen a single time. The V and J genes are TRBV7-9 and TRBJ2-3; D possibly corresponds to TRBD2 (6 bases). The CDR3 spans 15 residues. Germline CDR1 and CDR2: SEHNR and FQNEAQ (reference sequence). V was shortened by 2 bases and J by 3 bases, with 12 bases between the two germline ends. The CDR3 coding sequence is TGTGCCAGCAGCTTATATAGCGGAGCAACAGATACGCAGTATTTT. This gives the protein CASSLYSGATDTQYF. The full variable domain, in which reference TRBV7-9 and TRBJ2-3 provide the parts outside the CDR3, is DTGVSQNPRHKITKRGQNVTFRCDPISEHNRLYWYRQTLGQGPEFLTYFQNEAQLEKSRLLSDRFSAERPKGSFSTLEIQRTEQGDSAMYLCASSLYSGATDTQYFGPGTRLTVL.

V gene TRBV5-4 combines with J gene TRBJ2-1; unclear D gene. CDR3 size: 12 residues. Per germline, CDR1 SGHNT and CDR2 YYREEE (reference sequence). V was shortened by 3 bases and J by 6 bases, with 7 bases between the two germline ends. CDR3 sequence: CASSSRSNEQFF. The CDR3 DNA reads TGTGCCAGCAGCTCCCGGAGCAATGAGCAGTTCTTC.

This chain uses TRBV9 with TRBJ2-3; 7 bases map to TRBD1. The junction had 7 bases not matched to a gene; V was cut back by 4 bases and J by 5 bases. Germline V CDR1 and CDR2: SGDLS, YYNGEE. This CDR3 has 14 amino acids. The CDR3 DNA reads TGTGCCAGCAGCATACAGGGGTTTCAAGATACGCAGTATTTT. Translation: CASSIQGFQDTQYF.

The chain carries TRBV25-1 and TRBJ1-1; TRBD1 is a possible D gene (5 bases). Trimming pared 6 bases from V and 3 bases from J, leaving 8 bases between. Germline V gives CDR1 MGHDK, CDR2 SYGVNS. CDR3 length: 12 residues. CDR3 sequence: CASRLGDTEAFF. The CDR3 bases are TGTGCCAGCAGATTGGGGGACACTGAAGCTTTCTTT. Full variable domain (missing parts from reference TRBV25-1 and TRBJ1-1): EADIYQTPRYLVIGTGKKITLECSQTMGHDKMYWYQQDPGMELHLIHYSYGVNSTEKGDLSSESTVSRIRTEHFPLTLESARPSHTSQYLCASRLGDTEAFFGQGTRLTVV.

This chain connects TRBV7-8 to TRBJ2-7; 8 bases are shared with TRBD1. CDR3 length equals 15 residues. Germline values: CDR1 SGHVS, CDR2 FQNEAQ. Trimming took 5 bases from V and 3 from J; bases not matched to a gene: 9. CDR3 loop: CASSPLGTGLYEQYF. CDR3 bases: TGTGCCAGCAGCCCTCTCGGGACAGGCCTCTACGAGCAGTACTTC. Supplemented by reference TRBV7-8 and TRBJ2-7, the full variable domain reads GAGVSQSPRYKVAKRGQDVALRCDPISGHVSLFWYQQALGQGPEFLTYFQNEAQLDKSGLPSDRFFAERPEGSVSTLKIQRTQQEDSAVYLCASSPLGTGLYEQYFGPGTRLTVT.

The CDR3 nucleotides read TGTGCCAGCAGCCTAACAGGGCCCGCCTTTGAGTGGTATGAGCAGTTCTTC. Amino acids: CASSLTGPAFEWYEQFF. This chain connects TRBV16 to TRBJ2-1; the D gene is possibly TRBD1 (6 bases). CDR1 is KGHSY, CDR2 FQNENV, per germline. CDR3 length: 17 residues. Trimming took 4 bases from V and 8 from J, leaving 24 bases between them.